The 20 T cell receptor beta chains in this list originate from one sample, sequenced in a study of siplizumab effects on memory and regulatory T cells. Clones were read by immunoSEQ multiplex PCR, and TCRdb kept only the in-frame ones, dropping some. Of 75,000 to 100,000 clones in the sample, around 94% were seen once. Sequencing input: non-Treg CD4+ T cells sorted from blood. The receptor set was obtained from a human donor in good health.

This chain connects TRBV5-1 to TRBJ1-4; D not resolved. Germline CDR1 SGHRS, CDR2 YFSETQ. This CDR3 spans 15 amino acids. The V end was cut by 0 bases, the J end by 2 bases, with 8 bases between. As DNA, the CDR3 is TGCGCCAGCAGCTTGGAGAGGAACACTAATGAAAAACTGTTTTTT. This translates into CASSLERNTNEKLFF.

This sequence joins TRBV11-2 and TRBJ2-3; 8 nucleotides line up with TRBD2. The germline V gene has CDR1 SGHAT and CDR2 FQNNGV. V lost 1 base and J lost 2; bases outside the gene matches: 5. CDR3 length: 16 residues. The CDR3 loop is CASSLAGGLNTDTQYF. CDR3 sequence (DNA): TGTGCCAGCAGCTTAGCGGGGGGGCTTAACACAGATACGCAGTATTTT.

The chain couples TRBV10-3 to TRBJ2-7, with a possible D match to TRBD2 (6 bases). CDR1 ENHRY and CDR2 SYGVKD come from the germline V gene. This CDR3 region has 15 residues. V was clipped by 6 bases and J by 0 bases, with 15 bases between them. In nucleotides, the CDR3 is TGTGCCATCAGGGAAGAGGGAGGAAGCTCCTACGAGCAGTACTTC. As protein: CAIREEGGSSYEQYF.

J is TRBJ1-5 and V is TRBV27; the D is unclear. Per the germline V gene, CDR1 is MNHEY and CDR2 is SMNVEV (reference sequence). The V and J ends lost 6 bases and 14 bases respectively, with 17 bases between them. The CDR3 consists of 12 residues. Written as DNA, the CDR3 is TGTGCCAGCAGCTTCAGGTCCGGGGAAGAGCATTTT. Protein sequence: CASSFRSGEEHF.

V is TRBV5-1 and J is TRBJ2-1, with D possibly called TRBD1 or TRBD2 (5 bases each). The V and J ends lost 4 bases and 0 bases respectively, with 11 bases between them. Germline CDR1 reads SGHRS; CDR2 reads YFSETQ. The CDR3 spans 15 residues. Here the CDR3 DNA reads TGCGCCAGCAGCCGGGACGGAAGCTCCTACAATGAGCAGTTCTTC. This gives the protein CASSRDGSSYNEQFF.

The chain combines TRBV10-3 with TRBJ2-3; D unclear. Germline lookup yields CDR1 ENHRY and CDR2 SYGVKD. V lost 4 bases to trimming and J lost 0 bases, with 11 bases between them. The CDR3 runs 15 residues. The CDR3 DNA reads as TGTGCCATCAGTGTGAGAAGGCCTAGCACAGATACGCAGTATTTT. This sequence encodes CAISVRRPSTDTQYF.

V usage is TRBV11-2 and J usage is TRBJ2-3; D is possibly TRBD2 (6 bases). CDR1 is SGHAT, CDR2 FQNNGV, per germline. This CDR3 is 14 amino acids long. V gave up 4 bases and J gave up 14 bases, with 22 bases separating them. The CDR3 protein is CASSSPSAGRKGYF. DNA of the CDR3: TGTGCCAGCAGCTCCCCCTCGGCGGGGAGAAAAGGGTATTTT.

This chain joins TRBV5-4 and TRBJ1-3, with D perhaps matching TRBD1 (5 bases). CDR3 length: 14 amino acids. From germline, CDR1 is SGHNT and CDR2 YYREEE (reference sequence). V lost 5 bases and J lost 4, with 13 bases in between. The CDR3 here is CASRPGAEGNTIYF. The DNA of the CDR3 is TGTGCCAGCAGGCCCGGGGCAGAGGGAAACACCATATATTTT.

The chain uses TRBV14 and TRBJ1-2; no reliable D call. V lost 0 bases, J lost 6 bases, and 8 bases lay in between. This CDR3 is built from 13 residues. CDR1 SGHDN and CDR2 FVKESK come from the germline V gene. The CDR3 sequence: CASSQDPQNGYTF. CDR3 DNA sequence: TGTGCCAGCAGCCAAGATCCTCAAAATGGCTACACCTTC.

This chain connects TRBV30 to TRBJ1-2; D gene unclear. Germline V gene data show CDR1 as GTSNPN and CDR2 as SVGIG (reference sequence). Trimming stripped 1 base from V and 1 base from J, with 4 bases between. The CDR3 is made up of 12 amino acids. The CDR3 is CAWSEVNYGYTF. The CDR3 DNA reads as TGTGCCTGGAGTGAGGTTAACTATGGCTACACCTTC.

In this sample, this clone turned up once. The V gene is TRBV20-1, the J gene TRBJ2-1; D ambiguous. Trimming removed 3 bases at V and 8 bases at J, with 8 bases between. CDR3 length: 11 residues. Per germline, CDR1 DFQATT and CDR2 SNEGSKA (reference sequence). For the CDR3, the DNA is TGCAGTGCTAGCCAAAGCGATGAGCAGTTCTTC. Its protein is CSASQSDEQFF.

The chain has TRBV7-2 and TRBJ2-2; 7 positions match TRBD2. Germline CDR1 SGHTA, CDR2 FQGNSA. CDR3 length: 16 residues. V shed 7 bases, J shed 3 bases, and the junction held 11 bases outside the gene matches. The CDR3 nucleotides are TGTGCCAGCACCTCGGGGGGTACAGGACACACCGGGGAGCTGTTTTTT. Its translation: CASTSGGTGHTGELFF.

The rearrangement links TRBV5-6 to TRBJ1-5; D not certain. The CDR3 extends over 13 amino acids. Germline V gene sequence: CDR1 SGHDT, CDR2 YYEEEE. V was shortened by 1 base and J by 7 bases, with 9 bases between the two germline ends. CDR3 sequence: CASSLWGYQPQHF. DNA for the CDR3: TGTGCCAGCAGCTTGTGGGGTTACCAGCCCCAGCATTTT.

For the CDR3, the DNA is TGTGCCAGCAGCTTAGGGGGACTAGCGGGAGAAGAGACCCAGTACTTC. It translates to CASSLGGLAGEETQYF. This rearrangement joins TRBV7-6 to TRBJ2-5; 14 nucleotides agree with TRBD2. Germline CDR1 SGHVS, CDR2 FNYEAQ. This CDR3 comprises 16 residues. The ends lost 1 base at V and 3 bases at J; junction bases unmatched: 1.

The chain joins TRBV19 to TRBJ2-1; the match to TRBD2 covers 9 bases. Germline trimming cut 2 bases from V and 7 bases from J; bases unmatched to any gene: 3. The CDR3 consists of 14 residues. Looked up from germline, CDR1 is LNHDA and CDR2 is SQIVND (reference sequence). CDR3 loop: CASSISGRMNEQFF. The CDR3 nucleotides read TGTGCCAGTAGTATAAGCGGGAGGATGAATGAGCAGTTCTTC.

The J gene is TRBJ2-2, the V gene TRBV9; D is unresolved. The CDR3 is 14 amino acids. Germline V gene sequence: CDR1 SGDLS, CDR2 YYNGEE. Trimming shortened V by 3 bases and J by 7 bases, and 13 bases separated the two germline ends. The CDR3, as DNA: TGTGCCAGCAGCGCCCTCGGGTTTGTCGGGGAGCTGTTTTTT. Translation gives CASSALGFVGELFF. The full variable domain, its missing parts supplied by reference TRBV9 and TRBJ2-2, is DSGVTQTPKHLITATGQRVTLRCSPRSGDLSVYWYQQSLDQGLQFLIQYYNGEERAKGNILERFSAQQFPDLHSELNLSSLELGDSALYFCASSALGFVGELFFGEGSRLTVL.

The V gene is TRBV30, the J gene TRBJ1-2, with D possibly TRBD1 on 5 matching bases. Trimming stripped 3 bases from V and 6 bases from J, with 8 bases between. Per the germline V gene, CDR1 is GTSNPN and CDR2 is SVGIG (reference sequence). The CDR3 contains 11 residues. The CDR3 DNA sequence: TGTGCCTGGAGAGGGGTTCATGGCTACACCTTC. Translated: CAWRGVHGYTF.

This rearrangement joins TRBV4-3 to TRBJ2-2; the D gene is possibly TRBD1 (5 bases). Germline CDR1 LGHNA, CDR2 YSLEER. The CDR3 spans 15 residues. Trimming left V 3 bases short and J 3 bases short, with 11 bases between. CDR3 region: CASSHRVLDTGELFF. The CDR3 DNA is TGCGCCAGCAGCCACAGGGTCTTAGACACCGGGGAGCTGTTTTTT.

V and J are TRBV7-9 and TRBJ2-2; D gene unclear. Germline CDR1 reads SEHNR; CDR2 reads FQNEAQ (reference sequence). V was pared by 1 base and J by 6 bases, with 6 bases between. The CDR3 runs to 13 residues. The CDR3 spells CASSLDLAGELFF. CDR3 sequence (DNA): TGTGCCAGCAGCTTAGATCTGGCCGGGGAGCTGTTTTTT.

This rearrangement joins TRBV7-9 to TRBJ1-2; D not resolved. Trimming shortened V by 5 bases and J by 8 bases, and 15 bases separated the two germline ends. Germline CDR1 and CDR2: SEHNR and FQNEAQ (reference sequence). This CDR3 has 13 amino acids. The CDR3 protein is CASSPPTDGGYTF. For the CDR3, the DNA is TGTGCCAGCAGCCCACCGACGGACGGGGGCTACACCTTC.